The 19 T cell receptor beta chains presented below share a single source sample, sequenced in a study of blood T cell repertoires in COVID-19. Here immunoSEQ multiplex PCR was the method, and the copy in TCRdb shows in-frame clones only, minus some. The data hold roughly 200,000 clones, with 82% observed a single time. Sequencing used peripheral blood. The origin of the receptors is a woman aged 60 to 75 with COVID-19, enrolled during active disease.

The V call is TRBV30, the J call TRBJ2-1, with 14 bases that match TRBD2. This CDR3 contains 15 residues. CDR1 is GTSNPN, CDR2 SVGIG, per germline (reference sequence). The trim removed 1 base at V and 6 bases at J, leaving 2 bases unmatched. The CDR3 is CAWSDGTSGSNEQFF. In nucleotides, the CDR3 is TGTGCCTGGAGTGACGGGACTAGCGGGAGCAATGAGCAGTTCTTC.

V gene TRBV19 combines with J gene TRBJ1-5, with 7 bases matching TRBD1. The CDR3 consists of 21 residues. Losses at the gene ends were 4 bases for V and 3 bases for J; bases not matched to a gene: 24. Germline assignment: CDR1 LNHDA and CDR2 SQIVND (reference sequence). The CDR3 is CASSSRQVFSNRDSNNQPQHF. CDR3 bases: TGTGCCAGTAGTAGCCGGCAGGTCTTCAGTAACCGGGACAGCAACAATCAGCCCCAGCATTTT.

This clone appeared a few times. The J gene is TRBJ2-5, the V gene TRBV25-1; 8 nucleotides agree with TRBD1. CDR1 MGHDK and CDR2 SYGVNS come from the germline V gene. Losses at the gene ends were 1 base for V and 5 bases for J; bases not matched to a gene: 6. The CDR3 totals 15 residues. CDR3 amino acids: CASSEFQGAGETQYF. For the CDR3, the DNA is TGTGCCAGCAGTGAATTCCAGGGGGCGGGTGAGACCCAGTACTTC. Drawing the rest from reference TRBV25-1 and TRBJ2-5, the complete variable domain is EADIYQTPRYLVIGTGKKITLECSQTMGHDKMYWYQQDPGMELHLIHYSYGVNSTEKGDLSSESTVSRIRTEHFPLTLESARPSHTSQYLCASSEFQGAGETQYFGPGTRLLVL.

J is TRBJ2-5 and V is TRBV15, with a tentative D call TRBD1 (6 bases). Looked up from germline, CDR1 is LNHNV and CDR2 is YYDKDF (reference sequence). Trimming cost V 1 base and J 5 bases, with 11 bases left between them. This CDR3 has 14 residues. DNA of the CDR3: TGTGCCACCAGCAGAGGTGGGGGCCCGGAGACCCAGTACTTC. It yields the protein CATSRGGGPETQYF.

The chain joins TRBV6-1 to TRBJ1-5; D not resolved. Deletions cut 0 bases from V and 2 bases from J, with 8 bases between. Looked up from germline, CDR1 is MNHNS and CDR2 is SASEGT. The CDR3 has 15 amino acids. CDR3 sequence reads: CASSEALGGNQPQHF. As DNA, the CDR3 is TGTGCCAGCAGTGAAGCGCTGGGAGGCAATCAGCCCCAGCATTTT.

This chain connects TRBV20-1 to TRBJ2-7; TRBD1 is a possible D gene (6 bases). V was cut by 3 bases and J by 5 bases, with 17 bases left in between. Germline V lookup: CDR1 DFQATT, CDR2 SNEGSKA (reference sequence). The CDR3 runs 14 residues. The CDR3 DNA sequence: TGCAGTGCTAGTGCACTACAGGGTGTCAACGAGCAGTACTTC. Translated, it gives CSASALQGVNEQYF.

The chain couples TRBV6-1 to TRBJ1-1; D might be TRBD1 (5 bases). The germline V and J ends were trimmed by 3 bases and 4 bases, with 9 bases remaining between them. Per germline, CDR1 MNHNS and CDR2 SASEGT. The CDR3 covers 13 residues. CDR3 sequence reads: CASSEGPSTEAFF. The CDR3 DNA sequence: TGTGCCAGCAGTGAGGGGCCGAGCACTGAAGCTTTCTTT.

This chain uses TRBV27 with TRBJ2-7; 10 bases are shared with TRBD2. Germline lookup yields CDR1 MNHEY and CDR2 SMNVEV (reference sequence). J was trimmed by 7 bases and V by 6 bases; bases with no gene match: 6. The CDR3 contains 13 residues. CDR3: CASSQSGRAEQYF. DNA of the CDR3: TGTGCCAGCAGCCAAAGCGGGAGGGCGGAGCAGTACTTC.

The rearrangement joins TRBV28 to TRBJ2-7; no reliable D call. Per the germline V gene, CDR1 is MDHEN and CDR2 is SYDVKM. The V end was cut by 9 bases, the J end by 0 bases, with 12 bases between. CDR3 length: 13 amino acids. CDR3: CASNKRPSYEQYF. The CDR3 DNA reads TGTGCCAGTAATAAGCGCCCCTCCTACGAGCAGTACTTC.

The CDR3 sequence is CASRVEGNSPLHF. DNA for the CDR3: TGTGCCAGCAGGGTAGAGGGTAATTCACCCCTCCACTTT. J is TRBJ1-6 and V is TRBV6-5; no firm D call. The V end lost 6 bases, the J end lost 6 bases, and 9 bases lay between the germline ends. CDR1 MNHEY and CDR2 SVGAGI come from the germline V gene. This CDR3 is built from 13 residues.

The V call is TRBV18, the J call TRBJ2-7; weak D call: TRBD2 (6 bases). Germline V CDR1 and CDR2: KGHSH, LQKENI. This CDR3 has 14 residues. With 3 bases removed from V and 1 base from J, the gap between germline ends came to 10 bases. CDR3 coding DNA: TGTGCCAGCTCACCGGGACTCGGTTCCTACGAGCAGTACGTC. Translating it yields CASSPGLGSYEQYV.

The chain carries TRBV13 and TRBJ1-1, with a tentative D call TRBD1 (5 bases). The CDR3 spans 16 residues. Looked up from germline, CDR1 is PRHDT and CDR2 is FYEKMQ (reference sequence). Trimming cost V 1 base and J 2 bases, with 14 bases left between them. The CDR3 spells CASSLEGSRENTEAFF. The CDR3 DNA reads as TGTGCCAGCAGCTTAGAGGGGTCTAGGGAAAACACTGAAGCTTTCTTT.

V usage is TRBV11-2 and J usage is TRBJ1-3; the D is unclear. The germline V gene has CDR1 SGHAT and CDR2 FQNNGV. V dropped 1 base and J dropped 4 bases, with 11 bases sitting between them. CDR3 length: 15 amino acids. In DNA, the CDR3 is TGTGCCAGCAGCTTAGGGGCAAGAACAGGAAACACCATATATTTT. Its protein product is CASSLGARTGNTIYF.

The CDR3 is CASSKAPGQQETQYF. The CDR3 bases are TGCGCCAGCAGCAAAGCTCCGGGACAGCAAGAGACCCAGTACTTC. This chain links TRBV5-1 with TRBJ2-5; 7 bases are a match to TRBD1. The CDR3 totals 15 residues. Germline values: CDR1 SGHRS, CDR2 YFSETQ. Germline trimming cut 4 bases from V and 2 bases from J; bases unmatched to any gene: 8.

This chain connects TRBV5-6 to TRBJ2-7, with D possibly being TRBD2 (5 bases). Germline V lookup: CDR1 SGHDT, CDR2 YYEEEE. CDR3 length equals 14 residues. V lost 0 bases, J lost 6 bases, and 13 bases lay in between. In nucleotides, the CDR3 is TGTGCCAGCAGCTTGGACCTAGGTAGCGCCGAGCAGTACTTC. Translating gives CASSLDLGSAEQYF.

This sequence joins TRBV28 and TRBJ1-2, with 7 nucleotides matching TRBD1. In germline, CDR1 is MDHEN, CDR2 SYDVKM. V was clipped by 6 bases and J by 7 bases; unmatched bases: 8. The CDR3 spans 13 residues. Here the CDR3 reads CASSTGVGGGYTF. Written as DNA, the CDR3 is TGTGCCAGCAGCACAGGGGTCGGCGGTGGCTACACCTTC.

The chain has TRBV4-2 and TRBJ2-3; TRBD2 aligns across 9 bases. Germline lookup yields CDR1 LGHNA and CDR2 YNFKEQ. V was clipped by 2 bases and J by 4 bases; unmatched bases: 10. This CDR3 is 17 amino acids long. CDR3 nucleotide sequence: TGTGCCAGCAGCCAAATTATAGCGGGAGATTCGGCAGATACGCAGTATTTT. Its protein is CASSQIIAGDSADTQYF.

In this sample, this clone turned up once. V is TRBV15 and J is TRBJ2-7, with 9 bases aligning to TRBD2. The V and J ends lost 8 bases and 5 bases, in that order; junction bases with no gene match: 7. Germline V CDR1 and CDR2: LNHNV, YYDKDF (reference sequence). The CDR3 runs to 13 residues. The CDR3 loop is CATRSSGINEQYF. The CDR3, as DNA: TGTGCCACCCGTTCTAGCGGGATCAACGAGCAGTACTTC.

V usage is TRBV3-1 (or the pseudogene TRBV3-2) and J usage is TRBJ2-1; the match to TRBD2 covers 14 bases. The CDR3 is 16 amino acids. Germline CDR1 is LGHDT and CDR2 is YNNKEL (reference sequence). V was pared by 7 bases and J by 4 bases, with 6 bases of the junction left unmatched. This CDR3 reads CASKGLAGGPYNEQFF. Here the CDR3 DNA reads TGTGCCAGCAAAGGACTAGCGGGGGGACCATACAATGAGCAGTTCTTC.